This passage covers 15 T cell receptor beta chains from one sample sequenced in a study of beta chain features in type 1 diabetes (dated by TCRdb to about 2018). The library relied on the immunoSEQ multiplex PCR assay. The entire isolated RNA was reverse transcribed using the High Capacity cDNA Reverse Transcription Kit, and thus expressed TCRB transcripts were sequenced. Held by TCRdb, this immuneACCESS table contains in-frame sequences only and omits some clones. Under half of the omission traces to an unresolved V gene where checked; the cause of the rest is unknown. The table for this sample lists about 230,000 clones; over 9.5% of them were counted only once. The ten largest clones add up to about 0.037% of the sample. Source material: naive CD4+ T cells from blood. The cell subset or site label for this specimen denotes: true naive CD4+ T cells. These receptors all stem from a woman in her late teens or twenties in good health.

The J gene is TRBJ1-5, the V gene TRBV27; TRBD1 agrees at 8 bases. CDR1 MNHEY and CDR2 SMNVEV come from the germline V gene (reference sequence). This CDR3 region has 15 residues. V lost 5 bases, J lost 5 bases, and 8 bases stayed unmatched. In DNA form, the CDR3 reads TGTGCCAGCAGTCCCAGGGGGCAGAGGGATCAGCCCCAGCATTTT. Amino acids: CASSPRGQRDQPQHF.

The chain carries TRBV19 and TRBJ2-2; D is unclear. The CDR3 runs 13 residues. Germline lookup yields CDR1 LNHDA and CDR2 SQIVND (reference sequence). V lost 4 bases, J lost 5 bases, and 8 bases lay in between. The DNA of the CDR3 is TGTGCCAGTAGTACAACCAGGACCGGGGAGCTGTTTTTT. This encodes CASSTTRTGELFF. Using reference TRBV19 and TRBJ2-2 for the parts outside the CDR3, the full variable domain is DGGITQSPKYLFRKEGQNVTLSCEQNLNHDAMYWYRQDPGQGLRLIYYSQIVNDFQKGDIAEGYSVSREKKESFPLTVTSAQKNPTAFYLCASSTTRTGELFFGEGSRLTVL.

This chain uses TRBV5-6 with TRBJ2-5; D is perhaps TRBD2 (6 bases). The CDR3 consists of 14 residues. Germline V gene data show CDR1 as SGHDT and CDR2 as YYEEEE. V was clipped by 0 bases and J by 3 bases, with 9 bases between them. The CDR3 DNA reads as TGTGCCAGCAGCTTGGAAGGAGGGGAAGAGACCCAGTACTTC. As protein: CASSLEGGEETQYF.

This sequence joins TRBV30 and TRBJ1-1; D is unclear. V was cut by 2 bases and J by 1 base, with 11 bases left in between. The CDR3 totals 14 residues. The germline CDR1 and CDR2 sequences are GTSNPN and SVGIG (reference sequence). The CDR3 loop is CAWSPLVANTEAFF. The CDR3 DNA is TGTGCCTGGAGTCCCCTGGTGGCGAACACTGAAGCTTTCTTT. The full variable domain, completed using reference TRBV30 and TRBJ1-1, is SQTIHQWPATLVQPVGSPLSLECTVEGTSNPNLYWYRQAAGRGLQLLFYSVGIGQISSEVPQNLSASRPQDRQFILSSKKLLLSDSGFYLCAWSPLVANTEAFFGQGTRLTVV.

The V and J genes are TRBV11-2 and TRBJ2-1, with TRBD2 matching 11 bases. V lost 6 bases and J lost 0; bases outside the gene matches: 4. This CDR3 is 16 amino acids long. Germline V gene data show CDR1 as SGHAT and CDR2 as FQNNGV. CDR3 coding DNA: TGTGCCAGCAGAAGACTAGCGGGGAGCTCCTACAATGAGCAGTTCTTC. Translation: CASRRLAGSSYNEQFF.

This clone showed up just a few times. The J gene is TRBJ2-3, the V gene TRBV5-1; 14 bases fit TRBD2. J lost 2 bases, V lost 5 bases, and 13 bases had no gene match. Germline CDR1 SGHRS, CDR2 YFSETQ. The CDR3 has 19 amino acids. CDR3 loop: CASRSTSGGAEAFTDTQYF. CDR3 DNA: TGCGCCAGCAGATCGACTAGCGGGGGGGCGGAGGCGTTCACAGATACGCAGTATTTT.

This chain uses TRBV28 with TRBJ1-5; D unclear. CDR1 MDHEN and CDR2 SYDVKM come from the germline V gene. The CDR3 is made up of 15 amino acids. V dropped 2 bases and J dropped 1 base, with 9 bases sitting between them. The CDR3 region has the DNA TGTGCCAGCAGTTTACCGCGGGGAAGCAATCAGCCCCAGCATTTT. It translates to CASSLPRGSNQPQHF.

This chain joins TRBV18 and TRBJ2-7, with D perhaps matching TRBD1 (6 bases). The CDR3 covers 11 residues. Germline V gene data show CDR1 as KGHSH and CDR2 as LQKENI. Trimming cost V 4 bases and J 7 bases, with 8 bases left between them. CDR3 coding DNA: TGTGCCAGCTCACGGGGGCGAGAGCAGTACTTC. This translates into CASSRGREQYF. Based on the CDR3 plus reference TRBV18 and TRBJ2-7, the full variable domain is NAGVMQNPRHLVRRRGQEARLRCSPMKGHSHVYWYRQLPEEGLKFMVYLQKENIIDESGMPKERFSAEFPKEGPSILRIQQVVRGDSAAYFCASSRGREQYFGPGTRLTVT.

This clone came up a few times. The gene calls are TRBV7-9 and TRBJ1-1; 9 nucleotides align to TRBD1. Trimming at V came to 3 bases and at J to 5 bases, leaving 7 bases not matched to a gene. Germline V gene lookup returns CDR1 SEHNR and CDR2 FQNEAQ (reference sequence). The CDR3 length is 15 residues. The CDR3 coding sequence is TGTGCCAGCAGCTTTGATACAGGGGGCGAAACTGAAGCTTTCTTT. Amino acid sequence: CASSFDTGGETEAFF.

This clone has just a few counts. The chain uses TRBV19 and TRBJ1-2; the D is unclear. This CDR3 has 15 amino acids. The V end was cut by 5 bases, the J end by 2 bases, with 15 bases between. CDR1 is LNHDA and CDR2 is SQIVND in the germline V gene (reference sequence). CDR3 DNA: TGTGCCAGTAGTCTCCTGGTCCAGATGAACTATGGCTACACCTTC. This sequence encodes CASSLLVQMNYGYTF.

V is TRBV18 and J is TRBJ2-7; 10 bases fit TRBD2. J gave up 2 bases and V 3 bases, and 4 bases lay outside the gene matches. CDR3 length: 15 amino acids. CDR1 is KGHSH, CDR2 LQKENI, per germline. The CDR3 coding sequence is TGTGCCAGCTCACCGGGGACTAGCGAAACCTACGAGCAGTACTTC. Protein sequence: CASSPGTSETYEQYF. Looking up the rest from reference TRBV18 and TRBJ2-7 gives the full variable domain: NAGVMQNPRHLVRRRGQEARLRCSPMKGHSHVYWYRQLPEEGLKFMVYLQKENIIDESGMPKERFSAEFPKEGPSILRIQQVVRGDSAAYFCASSPGTSETYEQYFGPGTRLTVT.

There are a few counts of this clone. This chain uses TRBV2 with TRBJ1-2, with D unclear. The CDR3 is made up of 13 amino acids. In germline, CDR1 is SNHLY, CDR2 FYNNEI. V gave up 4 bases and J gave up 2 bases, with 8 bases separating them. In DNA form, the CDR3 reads TGTGCCAGCAGTGGAGGCGCCAACTATGGCTACACCTTC. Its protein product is CASSGGANYGYTF.

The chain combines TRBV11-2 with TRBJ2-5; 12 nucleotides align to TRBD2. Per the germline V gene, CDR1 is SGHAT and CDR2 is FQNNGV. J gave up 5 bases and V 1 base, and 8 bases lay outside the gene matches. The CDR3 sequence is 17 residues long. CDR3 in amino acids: CASSLGLAGEGWETQYF. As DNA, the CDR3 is TGTGCCAGCAGCTTAGGACTAGCGGGAGAAGGCTGGGAGACCCAGTACTTC.

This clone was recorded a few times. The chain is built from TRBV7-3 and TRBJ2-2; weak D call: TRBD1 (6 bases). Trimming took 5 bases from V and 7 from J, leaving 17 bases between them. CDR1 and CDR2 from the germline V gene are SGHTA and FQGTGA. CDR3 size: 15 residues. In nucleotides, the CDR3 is TGTGCCAGCAGCGCACAGGGCCCCTCAGTCGGGGAGCTGTTTTTT. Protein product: CASSAQGPSVGELFF.

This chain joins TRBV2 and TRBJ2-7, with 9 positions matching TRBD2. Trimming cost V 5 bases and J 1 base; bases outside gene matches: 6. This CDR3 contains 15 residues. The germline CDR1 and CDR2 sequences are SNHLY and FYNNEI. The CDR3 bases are TGTGCCAGCAGTCTATCGGGACTAGCATCCTACGAGCAGTACTTC. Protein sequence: CASSLSGLASYEQYF.